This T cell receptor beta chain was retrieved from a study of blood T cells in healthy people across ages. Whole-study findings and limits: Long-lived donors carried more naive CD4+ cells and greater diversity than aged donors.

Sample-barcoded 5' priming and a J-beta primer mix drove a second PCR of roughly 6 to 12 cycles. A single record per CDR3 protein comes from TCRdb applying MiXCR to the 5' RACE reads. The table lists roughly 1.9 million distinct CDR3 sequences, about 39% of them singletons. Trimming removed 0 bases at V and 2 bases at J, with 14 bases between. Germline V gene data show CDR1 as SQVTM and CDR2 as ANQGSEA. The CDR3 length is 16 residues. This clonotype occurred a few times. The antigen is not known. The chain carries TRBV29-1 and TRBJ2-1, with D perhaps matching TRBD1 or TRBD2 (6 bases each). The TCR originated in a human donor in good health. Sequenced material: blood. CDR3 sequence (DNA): TGCAGCGTTGAAGATAATAGGGGGGCGGCCTACAATGAGCAGTTCTTC. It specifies CSVEDNRGAAYNEQFF.